This T cell receptor beta chain stems from a study of T-cell reconstitution after alpha-beta-depleted transplantation in children. During its preparation, the TCRbeta library received unique molecular identifiers. TCRdb processed the PCR reads anew with MiXCR; each CDR3 protein has one entry. The profile shows about 540,000 distinct CDR3 sequences, about 16% of them singletons. Note on this clonotype: The germline gene is not matched at one end of the junction; a read error may be the cause.

CDR1 and CDR2 from the germline V gene are LNHNV and YYDKDF (reference sequence). CDR3 length: 20 residues. The source material was PBMCs from the stem cell graft donor, sampled from the stem cell graft. This rearrangement joins TRBV15 to TRBJ2-4; a weak D match, TRBD1 (6 bases). The receptor comes from a human donor who donated a stem cell graft to a child with acute lymphoblastic leukemia. The CDR3 here is CATSRVGGRGRGIAKNSQYF. For the CDR3, the DNA is TGTGCCACCAGCAGAGTTGGGGGCAGGGGCCGGGGAATAGCCAAAAACAGTCAGTACTTC.